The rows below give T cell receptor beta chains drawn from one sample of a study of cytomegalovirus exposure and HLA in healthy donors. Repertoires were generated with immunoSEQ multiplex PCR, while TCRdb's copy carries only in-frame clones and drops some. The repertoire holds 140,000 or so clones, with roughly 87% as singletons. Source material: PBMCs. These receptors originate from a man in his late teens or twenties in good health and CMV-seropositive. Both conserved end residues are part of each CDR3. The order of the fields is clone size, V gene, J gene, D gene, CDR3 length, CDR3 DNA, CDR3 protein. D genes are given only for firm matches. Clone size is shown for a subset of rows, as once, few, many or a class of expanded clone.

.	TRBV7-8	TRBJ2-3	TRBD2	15	TGTGCCAGCAGGGGACTAGCGCTAAGCACAGATACGCAGTATTTT	CASRGLALSTDTQYF
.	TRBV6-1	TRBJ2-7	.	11	TGTGCCAGCACGACAGTCTACGAGCAGTACTTC	CASTTVYEQYF
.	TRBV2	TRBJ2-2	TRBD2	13	TGTGCCTGGGCGGGGGGAAGGGCCGGGGAGCTGTTTTTT	CAWAGGRAGELFF
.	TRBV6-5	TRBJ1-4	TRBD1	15	TGTGCCAGCAGAACCGGGACAGGCGTTAATGAAAAACTGTTTTTT	CASRTGTGVNEKLFF
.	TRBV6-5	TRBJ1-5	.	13	TGTGCCAGCAGACTATATAGCAATCAGCCCCAGCATTTT	CASRLYSNQPQHF
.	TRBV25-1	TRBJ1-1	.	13	TGTGCCAGCAGTGACTGGGGAGACACTGAAGCTTTCTTT	CASSDWGDTEAFF
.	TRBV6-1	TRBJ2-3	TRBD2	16	TGTGCCAGCAGTGGCACTAGCGGTAGTCCCTCCGATACGCAGTATTTT	CASSGTSGSPSDTQYF
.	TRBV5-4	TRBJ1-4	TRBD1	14	TGTGCCAGCAGCTTGGGACAGGGCGATGAAAAACTGTTTTTT	CASSLGQGDEKLFF
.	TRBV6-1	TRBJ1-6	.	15	TGTGCCAGCAGTAACTTCAGGGGAAAGGATTCACCCCTCCACTTT	CASSNFRGKDSPLHF
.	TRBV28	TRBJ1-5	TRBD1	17	TGTGCCAGCAGTGGGGGACAGGGGGGATTCGGCAATCAGCCCCAGCATTTT	CASSGGQGGFGNQPQHF
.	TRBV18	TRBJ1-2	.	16	TGTGCCAGCTCACCACTCCGGGCAGGGGAGTTGCAAGGCTACACCTTC	CASSPLRAGELQGYTF
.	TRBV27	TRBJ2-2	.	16	TGTGCCAGCAGTTTATCTTTCGGAGGGCCGGGCGGGGAGCTGTTTTTT	CASSLSFGGPGGELFF
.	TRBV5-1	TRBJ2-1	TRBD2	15	TGCGCCAGCAGCGGGACTAGCGGGGGGGCCGATGAGCAGTTCTTC	CASSGTSGGADEQFF
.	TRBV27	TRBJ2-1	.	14	TGTGCCAGCAGTCTCCTCGGGGGTTACAATGAGCAGTTCTTC	CASSLLGGYNEQFF
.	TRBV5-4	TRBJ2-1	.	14	TGTGCCAGCAGCTCTCCACAAATAGCGAATGAGCAGTTCTTC	CASSSPQIANEQFF
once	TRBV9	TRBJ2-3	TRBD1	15	TGTGCCAGCAGCATACAGGGGGCGCCTACAGATACGCAGTATTTT	CASSIQGAPTDTQYF
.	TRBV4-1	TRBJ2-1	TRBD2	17	TGCGCCAGCAGCCAGGGTGCGGGGCGGGAGCGCCTCAATGAGCAGTTCTTC	CASSQGAGRERLNEQFF
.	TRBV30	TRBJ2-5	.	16	TGTGCCTGGAGCCCAGGGACAACTACTTACCAAGAGACCCAGTACTTC	CAWSPGTTTYQETQYF
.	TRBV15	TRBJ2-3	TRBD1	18	TGTGCCACCAGCAGAGTCGAAGGACAGGAGGATAGCACAGATACGCAGTATTTT	CATSRVEGQEDSTDTQYF
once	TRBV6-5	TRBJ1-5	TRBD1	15	TGTGCCAGCAGTCACCGGACAGGTCGCAATCAGCCCCAGCATTTT	CASSHRTGRNQPQHF
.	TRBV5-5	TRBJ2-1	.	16	TGTGCCAGCAGCCGGGGGTGGCAGTCGACGTACAATGAGCAGTTCTTC	CASSRGWQSTYNEQFF
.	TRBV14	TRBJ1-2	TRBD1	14	TGTGCCAGCAGCCAAACGGGACAGGGCTATGGCTACACCTTC	CASSQTGQGYGYTF
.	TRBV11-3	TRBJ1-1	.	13	TGTGCCAGCAGCTTAACAAGTGGGAGTGAAGCTTTCTTT	CASSLTSGSEAFF
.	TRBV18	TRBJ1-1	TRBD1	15	TGTGCCAGCTCACCAAGTGAGACAGGGGCCACTGAAGCTTTCTTT	CASSPSETGATEAFF
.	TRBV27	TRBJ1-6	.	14	TGTGCCAGCAGTTTAGGAGAGAATAATTCACCCCTCCACTTT	CASSLGENNSPLHF
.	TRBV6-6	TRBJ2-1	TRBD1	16	TGTGCCAGCAGTAAGAAGGACAGGGGTACCTACAATGAGCAGTTCTTC	CASSKKDRGTYNEQFF
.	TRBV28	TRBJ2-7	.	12	TGTGCCAGCAGTCTCAGGGGTCCCGAGCAGTACTTC	CASSLRGPEQYF
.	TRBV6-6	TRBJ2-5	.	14	TGTGCCAGCAGTTACCACGGCGGGGAAGAGACCCAGTACTTC	CASSYHGGEETQYF
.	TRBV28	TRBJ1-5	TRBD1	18	TGTGCCAGCAATCCCCGATCGGGACAGGGGGGAAGCAATCAGCCCCAGCATTTT	CASNPRSGQGGSNQPQHF
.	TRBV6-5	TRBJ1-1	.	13	TGTGCCAGCAGTTTACGGGGTCACACTGAAGCTTTCTTT	CASSLRGHTEAFF
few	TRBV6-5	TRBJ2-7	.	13	TGTGCCAGCAGCCTTGGGGAGCCCTACGAGCAGTACTTC	CASSLGEPYEQYF
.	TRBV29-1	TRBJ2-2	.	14	TGCAGCGTTGAAGGCAGGACGAACACCGGGGAGCTGTTTTTT	CSVEGRTNTGELFF
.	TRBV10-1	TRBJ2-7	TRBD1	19	TGCGCCAGCAGTGACCAACCGAGGGACAGGGGACGGTCGTACTACGAGCAGTACTTC	CASSDQPRDRGRSYYEQYF
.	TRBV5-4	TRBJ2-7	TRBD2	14	TGTGCCAGCAGCGTTAGCGGGAGGGCCGTTGAGCAGTACTTC	CASSVSGRAVEQYF
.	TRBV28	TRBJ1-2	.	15	TGTGCCAGCACCGCTCACAGGGAACCTAACTATGGCTACACCTTC	CASTAHREPNYGYTF
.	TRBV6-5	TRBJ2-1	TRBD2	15	TGTGCCAGCAAGAAGGGACTAGCGGACTACAATGAGCAGTTCTTC	CASKKGLADYNEQFF
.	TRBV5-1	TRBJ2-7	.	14	TGCGCCAGCAGCTTGGGACTATCCTTCTACGAGCAGTACTTC	CASSLGLSFYEQYF
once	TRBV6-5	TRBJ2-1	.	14	TGTGCCAGCACCCTCCGGCAGGGGATCGATGAGCAGTTCTTC	CASTLRQGIDEQFF
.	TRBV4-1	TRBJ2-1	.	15	TGCGCCAGCAGCCAAGCAGTCCTCCCTTACAATGAGCAGTTCTTC	CASSQAVLPYNEQFF
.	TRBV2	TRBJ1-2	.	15	TGTGCCAGCTGTTTGATGAAGACAGACCTACGCGGCTACACCTTC	CASCLMKTDLRGYTF
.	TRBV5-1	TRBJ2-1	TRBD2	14	TGCGCCAGCAGCGGGGTAGCGGGGGACAATGAGCAGTTCTTC	CASSGVAGDNEQFF
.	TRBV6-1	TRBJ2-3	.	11	TGTGCCACATTTGCTGGTGAGAAGCAGTATTTT	CATFAGEKQYF
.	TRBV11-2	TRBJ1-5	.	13	TGTGCCAGCAGCTCCCGTAGCAATCAGCCCCAGCATTTT	CASSSRSNQPQHF
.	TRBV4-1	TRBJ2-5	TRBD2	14	TGCGCCAGCAGCCAAACTAGCGCGGGGAAGACCCAGTACTTC	CASSQTSAGKTQYF
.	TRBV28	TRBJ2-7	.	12	TGTGCCAGCAATTGGGCCTCCTACGAGCAGTACTTC	CASNWASYEQYF
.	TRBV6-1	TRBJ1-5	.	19	TGTGCCAGCAGTGAGCGAGGTGGGCCCAGACTATATAGCAATCAGCCCCAGCATTTT	CASSERGGPRLYSNQPQHF
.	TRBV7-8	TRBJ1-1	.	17	TGTGCCAGCAGCTTAGAGAGACACCCCATCCCGAACACTGAAGCTTTCTTT	CASSLERHPIPNTEAFF
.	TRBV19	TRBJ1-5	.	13	TGTGCCAGTAGTAGGGAGCCCAATCAGCCCCAGCATTTT	CASSREPNQPQHF
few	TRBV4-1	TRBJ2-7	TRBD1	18	TGCGCCAGCAGCCAAGGGGGTTCTACCGGGACAGGGCCCTACGAGCAGTACTTC	CASSQGGSTGTGPYEQYF
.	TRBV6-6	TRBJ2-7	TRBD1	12	TGTGCCTGTGGACAGGGGGCCCACGAGCAGTACTTC	CACGQGAHEQYF
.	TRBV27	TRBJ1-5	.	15	TGTGCCAGCAGTTTACGACAGGATAGCAATCAGCCCCAGCATTTT	CASSLRQDSNQPQHF